This is a list of T cell receptor beta chains from one sample in a study of regulatory T cells in long-lasting Graves disease. TCRdb re-called the multiplex PCR reads through MiXCR, storing one row per CDR3 protein. Of 420,000 or so distinct CDR3 sequences listed, around a quarter are singletons. Sequenced material: peripheral blood mononuclear cells (PBMCs), taken when the disease was refractory, from a patient treated with antithyroid drugs. All receptors come from a female donor with Graves disease. CDR3s include the opening cysteine and the closing phenylalanine or tryptophan.

j_gene	v_gene	CDR3aa
TRBJ2-7	TRBV2	CASILAGGPPYEQYF
TRBJ1-2	TRBV7-2	CASSRYRTLYGYTF
TRBJ1-5	TRBV6-1	CASSLTHSNQPQHF
TRBJ1-2	TRBV19	CASTRDNYGYTF
TRBJ1-5	TRBV28	CASRSPGGIGQPQHF
TRBJ2-1	TRBV24-1	CATSDLLVDGDNEQFF
TRBJ2-5	TRBV9	CASSSSTGDQETQYF
TRBJ1-2	TRBV28	CASSLDPPYGYTF
TRBJ1-2	TRBV5-6	CASSWTGMRGYTF
TRBJ2-2	TRBV27	CASSLDLTYTGELFF
TRBJ2-5	TRBV3-1	CASSQPGHKETQYF
TRBJ1-5	TRBV20-1	CSARQGVNQPQHF
TRBJ1-1	TRBV29-1	CSGSRGMNTEAFF
TRBJ2-7	TRBV20-1	CSATLAGSTYEQYF
TRBJ1-2	TRBV12-3/TRBV12-4	CASSLRQVSGSGYTF
TRBJ2-1	TRBV2	CASSYRNEQFF
TRBJ2-7	TRBV7-2	CASITGGLAGVSYEQYF
TRBJ2-5	TRBV6-1	CASSVLAGGLDETQYF
TRBJ2-7	TRBV5-1	CASSMTGTGAYEQYF
TRBJ2-2	TRBV24-1	CATNSGGGTGELFF
TRBJ1-4	TRBV30	CAGQPDHASSKLFF
TRBJ1-5	TRBV12-3/TRBV12-4	CASSFSGALQHF
TRBJ2-5	TRBV29-1	CSVGQFQETQYF
TRBJ1-6	TRBV28	CASTSSASPLHF
TRBJ1-6	TRBV12-3/TRBV12-4	CGIKRRGPHF
TRBJ1-5	TRBV27	CASRDVNQPQHF
TRBJ2-2	TRBV27	CASSLSGSNTGELFF
TRBJ2-5	TRBV2	CASSPSGRTQETQYF
TRBJ2-7	TRBV29-1	CSVEDRVQGAYEQYF
TRBJ2-5	TRBV18	CASSLIPGQEETQYF
TRBJ2-5	TRBV10-3	CAISEPGPQETQYF